The present TCR beta chain was sequenced within a study of tumor and adjacent non-tumor tissue in lung cancer. Study at large: The cohort had around twelve adenocarcinoma, a couple of squamous cell and 1 small cell patients. Each sample yielded roughly 4 million productive TCRbeta reads on average.

About this clonotype itself: Compared with germline, one end of the junction differs, possibly owing to a read error.

No cell sorting was done before RNA was extracted from the tissue. The V gene's germline CDR1 is SQVTM and CDR2 ANQGSEA. The CDR3 has 12 residues. The library came from three nested PCR rounds adapted from ARM-PCR protocols. TCRdb re-called the multiplex PCR reads through MiXCR, storing one row per CDR3 protein. The data show 65,000 to 75,000 distinct CDR3 sequences, 60% to 75% seen once. This sequence joins TRBV29-1 and TRBJ1-1; no definite D call. Sequencing was carried out using lung tumor tissue. The clonotype comes from a man aged 60 to 75 with non-small cell lung cancer. The CDR3 coding sequence is TGCAGCGTTGGCCCCATTGGGTCTGAAGCTATCTTT. Residues: CSVGPIGSEAIF.